The 24 T cell receptor beta chains below come from one sample, sequenced in a study of technical replicates of blood from a handful of donors. Libraries were prepared by immunoSEQ multiplex PCR; TCRdb keeps only in-frame clonotypes and omits some of them. The sample has 70,000 to 85,000 clones, about 97% seen once. The sequenced sample was T cells isolated from PBMCs. The source is a human donor in good health.

The V call is TRBV7-2, the J call TRBJ2-1; 10 bases line up with TRBD2. This CDR3 has 16 amino acids. Looked up from germline, CDR1 is SGHTA and CDR2 is FQGNSA. V gave up 5 bases and J gave up 5 bases; unmatched junction bases: 9. The DNA of the CDR3 is TGTGCCAGCAGCCCAAGGACTAGCGGAGACAACAATGAGCAGTTCTTC. It translates to CASSPRTSGDNNEQFF.

This clone showed up just once. CDR3 amino acids: CAWDSLSGNTIYF. CDR3 DNA sequence: TGTGCCTGGGACAGCCTCTCTGGAAACACCATATATTTT. The chain joins TRBV30 to TRBJ1-3; weak D call: TRBD1 (5 bases). V lost 5 bases to trimming and J lost 0 bases, with 8 bases between them. The CDR3 has 13 amino acids. CDR1 is GTSNPN, CDR2 SVGIG, per germline (reference sequence).

V and J are TRBV27 and TRBJ2-1; 10 nucleotides line up with TRBD2. Germline V gene lookup returns CDR1 MNHEY and CDR2 SMNVEV (reference sequence). The CDR3 is 15 residues long. V shed 8 bases, J shed 7 bases, and the junction held 11 bases outside the gene matches. The CDR3, as DNA: TGTGCCAGCTCATTAGGGGGACTAGCGATGAATGAGCAGTTCTTC. This encodes CASSLGGLAMNEQFF.

The chain carries TRBV10-2 and TRBJ2-1; possible D gene TRBD1, 6 bases. Germline CDR1 is WSHSY and CDR2 is SAAADI. The CDR3 contains 14 residues. Trimming took 2 bases from V and 9 from J, leaving 14 bases between them. The CDR3 is CASSEGGTLGEQFF. The CDR3 DNA follows: TGCGCCAGCAGTGAGGGGGGCACCTTGGGTGAGCAGTTCTTC.

This chain connects TRBV14 to TRBJ2-5, with D perhaps TRBD2 (6 bases). CDR3 length equals 15 residues. Looked up from germline, CDR1 is SGHDN and CDR2 is FVKESK. With 1 base removed from V and 2 bases from J, the gap between germline ends came to 11 bases. CDR3 protein: CASSQVWEAQETQYF. Here the CDR3 DNA reads TGTGCCAGCAGCCAAGTATGGGAGGCTCAAGAGACCCAGTACTTC.

This chain joins TRBV5-1 and TRBJ2-7, with TRBD1 identical over 8 bases. CDR1 and CDR2 from the germline V gene are SGHRS and YFSETQ. This CDR3 spans 14 amino acids. V shed 4 bases and J 5 bases; nucleotides not matched to a gene: 8. The CDR3 sequence: CASSPWDRLNEQYF. CDR3 sequence (DNA): TGCGCCAGCAGCCCCTGGGACAGGCTAAACGAGCAGTACTTC.

The chain recombines TRBV9 with TRBJ2-5; D gene ambiguous. This CDR3 has 15 amino acids. Germline CDR1 SGDLS, CDR2 YYNGEE. V was pared by 0 bases and J by 4 bases, with 13 bases between. The CDR3 region has the DNA TGTGCCAGCAGCGTAGGAGTCGCGGTGCGAGAGACCCAGTACTTC. This encodes CASSVGVAVRETQYF.

The chain uses TRBV4-1 and TRBJ1-5; 8 nucleotides match TRBD1. CDR3 size: 17 residues. Germline trimming cut 1 base from V and 1 base from J; bases unmatched to any gene: 6. Germline values: CDR1 MGHRA, CDR2 YSYEKL. DNA of the CDR3: TGCGCCAGCAGCCAAGGCAGGGGGCACGGGAGCAATCAGCCCCAGCATTTT. Residues: CASSQGRGHGSNQPQHF.

The chain joins TRBV5-1 to TRBJ1-2; the match to TRBD1 covers 8 bases. This CDR3 is built from 15 residues. Germline CDR1 reads SGHRS; CDR2 reads YFSETQ. V was clipped by 1 base and J by 4 bases; unmatched bases: 6. The CDR3 DNA reads as TGCGCCAGCAGCTTGTCAGGGGGCTGGGGCTATGGCTACACCTTC. Translating it yields CASSLSGGWGYGYTF.

The rearrangement uses TRBV5-1 and TRBJ1-5; D is unclear. The CDR3 length is 13 residues. Germline values: CDR1 SGHRS, CDR2 YFSETQ. V was clipped by 0 bases and J by 4 bases, with 5 bases between them. The CDR3 protein is CASSLEPNQPQHF. CDR3 nucleotide sequence: TGCGCCAGCAGCTTGGAGCCAAATCAGCCCCAGCATTTT.

The rearrangement links TRBV6-1 to TRBJ2-2; 9 nucleotides align to TRBD1. This CDR3 contains 16 residues. From germline, CDR1 is MNHNS and CDR2 SASEGT. The J segment lost 6 bases and the V segment lost 1 base, leaving 6 bases of the junction unmatched. In DNA, the CDR3 is TGTGCCAGCAGTGAAGTGGGACAGGGAGTGGCCGGGGAGCTGTTTTTT. The encoded protein is CASSEVGQGVAGELFF.

The chain combines TRBV4-1 with TRBJ2-3, with 8 bases fitting TRBD1. The CDR3 covers 15 residues. The J segment lost 4 bases and the V segment lost 1 base, leaving 4 bases of the junction unmatched. Germline assignment: CDR1 MGHRA and CDR2 YSYEKL. For the CDR3, the DNA is TGCGCCAGCAGCCAAGGGCAGGGGGCGTCAGATACGCAGTATTTT. Translation: CASSQGQGASDTQYF.

The chain couples TRBV5-1 to TRBJ2-7; the match to TRBD1 covers 9 bases. V lost 4 bases to trimming and J lost 1 base; unmatched junction nucleotides: 3. This CDR3 comprises 14 residues. Germline lookup yields CDR1 SGHRS and CDR2 YFSETQ. For the CDR3, the DNA is TGCGCCAGCAGCATCGGGACAGGGTCCTACGAGCAGTACTTC. This translates into CASSIGTGSYEQYF.

This clone has a single count. The gene calls are TRBV6-5 and TRBJ2-7; a weak D match, TRBD2 (6 bases). The V end was cut by 5 bases, the J end by 1 base, with 9 bases between. CDR3 length: 13 residues. CDR1 MNHEY and CDR2 SVGAGI come from the germline V gene. The CDR3, as DNA: TGTGCCAGCAGTGATAGCGGTTCCTACGAGCAGTACTTC. Translating gives CASSDSGSYEQYF.

The chain carries TRBV4-1 and TRBJ2-7; 7 nucleotides line up with TRBD1. J lost 5 bases, V lost 0 bases, and 7 bases had no gene match. Per germline, CDR1 MGHRA and CDR2 YSYEKL. The CDR3 has 15 amino acids. This CDR3 is CASSQEVQGINEQYF. The CDR3 bases are TGCGCCAGCAGCCAAGAGGTACAGGGGATCAACGAGCAGTACTTC.

As DNA, the CDR3 is TGTGCCAGCGCCCGGGGTCAGGACTATGGCTACACCTTC. Its protein product is CASARGQDYGYTF. The rearrangement joins TRBV6-1 to TRBJ1-2, with D uncertain. The CDR3 covers 13 residues. The V end was cut by 8 bases, the J end by 3 bases, with 13 bases between. Germline loops: CDR1 MNHNS, CDR2 SASEGT.

This rearrangement joins TRBV6-1 to TRBJ2-7; 9 bases are a match to TRBD2. V dropped 4 bases and J dropped 3; count of bases not matched to a gene: 1. The CDR3 loop spans 13 amino acids. Germline V gene sequence: CDR1 MNHNS, CDR2 SASEGT. The CDR3 sequence: CASSVTSGYEQYF. The CDR3 DNA follows: TGTGCCAGCAGTGTGACTAGCGGCTACGAGCAGTACTTC.

In this sample, this clone turned up once. The gene calls are TRBV11-2 and TRBJ1-3; D gene unclear. There are 15 residues in the CDR3. With 2 bases removed from V and 0 bases from J, the gap between germline ends came to 8 bases. Germline V gene sequence: CDR1 SGHAT, CDR2 FQNNGV. The CDR3 DNA sequence: TGTGCCAGCAGCTTACATGCCAGCTCTGGAAACACCATATATTTT. Its translation is CASSLHASSGNTIYF.

This sequence joins TRBV4-1 and TRBJ2-7, with 8 nucleotides matching TRBD2. Germline V gene lookup returns CDR1 MGHRA and CDR2 YSYEKL. The CDR3 is made up of 17 amino acids. V lost 3 bases to trimming and J lost 0 bases; unmatched junction nucleotides: 10. CDR3 protein: CASSQDLAGHSSYEQYF. CDR3 coding DNA: TGCGCCAGCAGCCAGGATCTAGCGGGCCATAGCTCCTACGAGCAGTACTTC.

This sequence joins TRBV5-1 and TRBJ1-1, with D tentatively TRBD1 (5 bases). The V end lost 3 bases, the J end lost 1 base, and 31 bases lay between the germline ends. The CDR3 length is 21 residues. Germline CDR1 and CDR2: SGHRS and YFSETQ. This chain's CDR3 is CASSSSTGLLNRRVGNTEAFF. CDR3 DNA sequence: TGCGCCAGCAGCTCCAGCACCGGACTTTTAAACAGGAGGGTGGGGAACACTGAAGCTTTCTTT.

This sequence joins TRBV7-3 and TRBJ2-7; 8 bases are a match to TRBD1. V was pared by 2 bases and J by 0 bases, with 6 bases of the junction left unmatched. The CDR3 loop spans 16 amino acids. Germline lookup yields CDR1 SGHTA and CDR2 FQGTGA. The CDR3 nucleotides are TGTGCCAGCAGCTTATGGGGGACAGGAAGCTCCTACGAGCAGTACTTC. This translates into CASSLWGTGSSYEQYF.

V gene TRBV11-2 combines with J gene TRBJ1-1, with D unresolved. CDR1 and CDR2 from the germline V gene are SGHAT and FQNNGV. The CDR3 contains 14 residues. Trimming stripped 5 bases from V and 1 base from J, with 11 bases between. The CDR3 sequence is CASSPPLRNTEAFF. Written as DNA, the CDR3 is TGTGCCAGCAGCCCCCCTCTGAGGAACACTGAAGCTTTCTTT.

In its sample, this clone was seen once. V is TRBV7-2 and J is TRBJ2-1; 7 positions match TRBD2. J gave up 5 bases and V 2 bases, and 6 bases lay outside the gene matches. The CDR3 consists of 15 residues. Germline CDR1 and CDR2: SGHTA and FQGNSA. CDR3 in DNA: TGTGCCAGCAGCTTATGGCTAGCGGAGAACAATGAGCAGTTCTTC. This gives the protein CASSLWLAENNEQFF.

Comment on this clone: Other DNA variants within this sample encode the same CDR3. This chain links TRBV6-5 with TRBJ2-3; 7 nucleotides align to TRBD2. The CDR3 has 14 residues. Trimming at V came to 5 bases and at J to 2 bases, leaving 4 bases not matched to a gene. The germline V gene encodes CDR1 MNHEY and CDR2 SVGAGI. In DNA, the CDR3 is TGTGCCAGCAGTCCGGGAGGATTCACAGATACGCAGTATTTT. Its protein is CASSPGGFTDTQYF.